This T cell receptor (beta chain) was profiled in a study of blood T cell repertoires in COVID-19. At the level of the study: Italy, Spain and the United States were the sources of the convalescent and acute COVID-19 samples. T cells, B-cell-depleted T cells, or PBMCs supplied cDNA or gDNA.

Per the authors' pipeline: Reference gene primer amplification gave nucleated cell count estimates. The protocol was immunoSEQ multiplex PCR, while the TCRdb copy is restricted to in-frame clones and leaves out a portion. The V and J calls and clone size were taken over from that table, and D and trimming were inferred from the DNA. The profile covers some 230,000 clones, with around 86% appearing a single time and about 2.2% taken by the ten largest. In germline, CDR1 is SNHLY, CDR2 FYNNEI. The CDR3 loop spans 13 amino acids. The V and J ends lost 4 bases and 0 bases respectively, with 6 bases between them.

The chain is built from TRBV2 and TRBJ1-1; the D is unclear. The sequenced sample was peripheral blood. The TCR comes from a man aged 30 to 45 who had recovered from COVID-19. CDR3 sequence (DNA): TGTGCCAGCAGTGGCGAGATGAACACTGAAGCTTTCTTT. This translates into CASSGEMNTEAFF.